This T cell receptor (beta chain) stems from a study of cytomegalovirus exposure and HLA in healthy donors. V dropped 0 bases and J dropped 0; count of bases not matched to a gene: 14. The CDR3 totals 19 residues. Germline CDR1 reads SGHDN; CDR2 reads FVKESK. With 60 Vbeta and 13 Jbeta primers, the PCR was carried out. The assay was immunoSEQ multiplex PCR, and TCRdb's table has in-frame clones only and misses some. The sample includes approximately 170,000 clones, approximately 78% of them seen just once. The V call is TRBV14, the J call TRBJ2-7, with 7 bases fitting TRBD2. Input material: PBMCs. The origin of this receptor is a male donor in good health and CMV-seronegative. The CDR3 DNA follows: TGTGCCAGCAGCCAAGATCCCCGAATGGCGGGGGAAAACTCCTACGAGCAGTACTTC. Protein product: CASSQDPRMAGENSYEQYF.